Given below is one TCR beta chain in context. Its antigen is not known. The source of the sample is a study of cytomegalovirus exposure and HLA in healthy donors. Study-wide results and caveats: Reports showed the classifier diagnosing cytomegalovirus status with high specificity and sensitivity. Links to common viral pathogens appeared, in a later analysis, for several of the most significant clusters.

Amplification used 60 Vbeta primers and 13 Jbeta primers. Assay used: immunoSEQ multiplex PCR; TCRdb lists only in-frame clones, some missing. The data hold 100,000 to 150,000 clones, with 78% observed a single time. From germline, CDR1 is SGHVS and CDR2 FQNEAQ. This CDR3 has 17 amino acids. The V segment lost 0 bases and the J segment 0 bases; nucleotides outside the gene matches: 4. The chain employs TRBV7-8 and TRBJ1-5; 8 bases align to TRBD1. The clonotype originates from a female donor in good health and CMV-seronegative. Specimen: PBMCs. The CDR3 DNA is TGTGCCAGCAGCTTAGCGACAGGGGCTGATAGCAATCAGCCCCAGCATTTT. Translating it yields CASSLATGADSNQPQHF.